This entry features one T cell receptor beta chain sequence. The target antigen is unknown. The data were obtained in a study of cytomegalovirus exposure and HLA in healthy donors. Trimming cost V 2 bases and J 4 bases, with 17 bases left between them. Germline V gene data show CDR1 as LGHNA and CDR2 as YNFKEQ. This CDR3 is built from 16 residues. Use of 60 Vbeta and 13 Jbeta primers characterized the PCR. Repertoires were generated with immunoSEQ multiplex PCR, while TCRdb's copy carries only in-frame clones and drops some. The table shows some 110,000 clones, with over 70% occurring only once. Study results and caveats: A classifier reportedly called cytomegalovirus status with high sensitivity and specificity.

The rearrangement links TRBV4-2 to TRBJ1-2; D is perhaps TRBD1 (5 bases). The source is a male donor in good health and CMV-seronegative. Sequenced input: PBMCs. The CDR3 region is CASSQSSTGGGYGYTF. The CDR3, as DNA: TGTGCCAGCAGCCAATCCTCCACCGGCGGGGGCTATGGCTACACCTTC.